Described below is a single T cell receptor beta chain sequence and its context. Amplified TCR beta CDR3 regions came from RNA transcripts. Researchers ran a first-round RT-PCR on the TCR CDR3 using the HTBI primer set. TCRdb re-called the multiplex PCR reads through MiXCR, storing one row per CDR3 protein. Of fewer than 450,000 distinct CDR3 sequences in the sample, around 20% are singletons; the top ten hold over 35%. The data originate from a study of T cells in Graves' hyperthyroidism and ophthalmopathy. The CDR3 runs to 13 residues. Trimming removed 4 bases from V and 6 bases from J, with 9 bases in between. Germline CDR1 and CDR2: ENHRY and SYGVKD.

V usage is TRBV10-3 and J usage is TRBJ2-2; D unclear. Sequenced: blood. This TCR was recovered from a young man with Graves' ophthalmopathy. CDR3 bases: TGTGCCATCAGTGGGGTCGTCCCCGGGGAGCTGTTTTTT. Translating gives CAISGVVPGELFF.